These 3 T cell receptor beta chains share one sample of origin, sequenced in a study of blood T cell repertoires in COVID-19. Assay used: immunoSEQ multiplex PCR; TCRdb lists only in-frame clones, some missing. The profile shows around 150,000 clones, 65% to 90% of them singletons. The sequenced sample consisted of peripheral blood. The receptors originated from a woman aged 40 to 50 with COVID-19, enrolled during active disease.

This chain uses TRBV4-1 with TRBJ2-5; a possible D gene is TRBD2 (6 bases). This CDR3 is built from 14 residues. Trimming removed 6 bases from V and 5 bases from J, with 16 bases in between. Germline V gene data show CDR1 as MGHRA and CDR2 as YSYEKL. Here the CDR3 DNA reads TGCGCCAGCAGACGGACTTTCAGCGGGGAGACCCAGTACTTC. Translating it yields CASRRTFSGETQYF.

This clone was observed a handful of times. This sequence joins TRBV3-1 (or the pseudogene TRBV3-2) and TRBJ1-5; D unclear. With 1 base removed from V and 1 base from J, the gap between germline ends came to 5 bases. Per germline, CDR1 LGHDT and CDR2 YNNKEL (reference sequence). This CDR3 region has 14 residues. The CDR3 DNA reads TGTGCCAGCAGCCAAGTTGGCAGCAATCAGCCCCAGCATTTT. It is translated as CASSQVGSNQPQHF.

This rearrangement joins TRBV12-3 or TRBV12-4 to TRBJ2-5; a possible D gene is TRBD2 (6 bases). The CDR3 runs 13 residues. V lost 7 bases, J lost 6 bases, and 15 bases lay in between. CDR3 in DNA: TGTGCCAGCACCCCGGGCGCGGGGAAGACCCAGTACTTC. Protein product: CASTPGAGKTQYF.